A selection of T cell receptor beta chains follows, all from one sample in a study of blood T cell repertoires in COVID-19. Sequencing used immunoSEQ multiplex PCR; TCRdb keeps in-frame clones, though not all of them. The repertoire holds fewer than 200,000 clones, with around 90% as singletons. Sample: peripheral blood. These receptor sequences come from a man aged 50-59 years with acute or convalescent COVID-19. CDR3s include the opening cysteine and the closing phenylalanine or tryptophan. Fields, in order: V gene, clone size, J gene, D gene, CDR3 protein, CDR3 DNA. D genes are given only for firm matches. Expanded clones are given a class, and other clones once, few, many or no size at all.

V gene: TRBV27; clone size: NA; J gene: TRBJ2-3; D gene: TRBD2; CDR3 protein: CASSPRGSGSSDTQYF; CDR3 DNA: TGTGCCAGCAGTCCCCGAGGTAGCGGGAGTTCAGATACGCAGTATTTT
V gene: TRBV9; clone size: NA; J gene: TRBJ2-3; D gene: TRBD1; CDR3 protein: CASSLDRGTDTQYF; CDR3 DNA: TGTGCCAGCAGCCTCGACAGGGGAACAGATACGCAGTATTTT
V gene: TRBV19; clone size: NA; J gene: TRBJ1-5; D gene: TRBD1; CDR3 protein: CASSQGEQPQHF; CDR3 DNA: TGTGCCAGTAGCCAGGGGGAACAGCCCCAGCATTTT
V gene: TRBV6-1; clone size: NA; J gene: TRBJ2-3; D gene: TRBD1; CDR3 protein: CASSELGGRSTDTQYF; CDR3 DNA: TGTGCCAGCAGTGAACTAGGGGGCCGGAGCACAGATACGCAGTATTTT
V gene: TRBV27; clone size: many; J gene: TRBJ2-7; D gene: TRBD2; CDR3 protein: CASSFRLAGDREQYF; CDR3 DNA: TGTGCCAGCAGTTTTAGGCTAGCGGGAGACCGCGAGCAGTACTTC
V gene: TRBV30; clone size: NA; J gene: TRBJ2-2; D gene: TRBD1; CDR3 protein: CAWSDRDPGELFF; CDR3 DNA: TGTGCCTGGAGCGACAGGGATCCCGGGGAGCTGTTTTTT
V gene: TRBV19; clone size: NA; J gene: TRBJ2-5; D gene: TRBD2; CDR3 protein: CASRITGTSQETQYF; CDR3 DNA: TGTGCCAGTAGAATTACCGGGACTAGCCAGGAGACCCAGTACTTC
V gene: TRBV5-5; clone size: NA; J gene: TRBJ2-1; D gene: TRBD2; CDR3 protein: CASSLTSGGPAEQFF; CDR3 DNA: TGTGCCAGCAGCTTGACTAGCGGGGGGCCGGCGGAGCAGTTCTTC
V gene: TRBV9; clone size: NA; J gene: TRBJ1-2; D gene: TRBD1; CDR3 protein: CASSASTGTGYTF; CDR3 DNA: TGTGCCAGCAGCGCCTCGACAGGGACCGGCTACACCTTC
V gene: TRBV11-3; clone size: NA; J gene: TRBJ2-1; D gene: NA; CDR3 protein: CASSRVATGYNEQFF; CDR3 DNA: TGTGCCAGCAGCCGAGTGGCGACTGGCTACAATGAGCAGTTCTTC
V gene: TRBV24-1; clone size: NA; J gene: TRBJ1-2; D gene: TRBD1; CDR3 protein: CATSDPGTGYGYTF; CDR3 DNA: TGTGCCACCAGTGACCCCGGGACAGGGTATGGCTACACCTTC
V gene: TRBV19; clone size: NA; J gene: TRBJ1-4; D gene: TRBD1; CDR3 protein: CASSRQGAAEKLFF; CDR3 DNA: TGTGCCAGTAGTAGACAGGGGGCGGCTGAAAAACTGTTTTTT
V gene: TRBV29-1; clone size: NA; J gene: TRBJ1-4; D gene: NA; CDR3 protein: CSVALSGSFNEKLFF; CDR3 DNA: TGCAGCGTCGCCCTTTCGGGTAGTTTTAATGAAAAACTGTTTTTT
V gene: TRBV18; clone size: NA; J gene: TRBJ2-1; D gene: NA; CDR3 protein: CASSSAQDLDEQFF; CDR3 DNA: TGTGCCAGCTCATCCGCACAGGATTTGGATGAGCAGTTCTTC
V gene: TRBV2; clone size: few; J gene: TRBJ1-5; D gene: NA; CDR3 protein: CASKGNSNQPQHF; CDR3 DNA: TGTGCCAGCAAGGGGAATAGCAATCAGCCCCAGCATTTT
V gene: TRBV19; clone size: NA; J gene: TRBJ2-3; D gene: TRBD2; CDR3 protein: CASRPTSVSTDTQYF; CDR3 DNA: TGTGCCAGTAGACCGACTAGCGTTAGCACAGATACGCAGTATTTT
V gene: TRBV15; clone size: NA; J gene: TRBJ2-1; D gene: TRBD2; CDR3 protein: CATSQGLAVYNEQFF; CDR3 DNA: TGTGCCACCAGCCAAGGACTAGCGGTCTACAATGAGCAGTTCTTC
V gene: TRBV7-2; clone size: NA; J gene: TRBJ1-2; D gene: NA; CDR3 protein: CASSPAGQYSGYTF; CDR3 DNA: TGTGCCAGCAGCCCCGCCGGACAGTACTCTGGCTACACCTTC
V gene: TRBV5-1; clone size: NA; J gene: TRBJ1-2; D gene: NA; CDR3 protein: CASSPEGRAGPNGYTF; CDR3 DNA: TGCGCCAGCAGCCCAGAAGGGCGGGCAGGACCCAATGGCTACACCTTC
V gene: TRBV24-1; clone size: NA; J gene: TRBJ2-5; D gene: TRBD1; CDR3 protein: CATGTGAETQYF; CDR3 DNA: TGTGCCACCGGGACAGGGGCAGAGACCCAGTACTTC
V gene: TRBV5-6; clone size: NA; J gene: TRBJ1-1; D gene: TRBD1; CDR3 protein: CASSLEGQAHF; CDR3 DNA: TGTGCCAGCAGCTTGGAGGGACAGGCCCACTTT
V gene: TRBV7-2; clone size: few; J gene: TRBJ2-7; D gene: TRBD2; CDR3 protein: CASSPGGSGGYEQYF; CDR3 DNA: TGTGCCAGCAGCCCGGGGGGATCCGGAGGATACGAGCAGTACTTC
V gene: TRBV28; clone size: NA; J gene: TRBJ2-2; D gene: TRBD2; CDR3 protein: CASSPSGSVTGELFF; CDR3 DNA: TGTGCCAGCAGCCCGAGCGGGAGTGTAACCGGGGAGCTGTTTTTT
V gene: TRBV28; clone size: NA; J gene: TRBJ2-7; D gene: TRBD1; CDR3 protein: CASRRQGRNEQYF; CDR3 DNA: TGTGCCAGCAGGAGACAGGGTAGGAACGAGCAGTACTTC
V gene: TRBV29-1; clone size: NA; J gene: TRBJ2-3; D gene: TRBD1; CDR3 protein: CSVERQGALSTDTQYF; CDR3 DNA: TGCAGCGTTGAGAGACAGGGGGCCCTTAGCACAGATACGCAGTATTTT
V gene: TRBV19; clone size: NA; J gene: TRBJ2-5; D gene: TRBD1; CDR3 protein: CASRPGQQETQYF; CDR3 DNA: TGTGCCAGTAGACCGGGACAGCAAGAGACCCAGTACTTC
V gene: TRBV11-2; clone size: NA; J gene: TRBJ1-1; D gene: TRBD1; CDR3 protein: CASSLGAGGVTEAFF; CDR3 DNA: TGTGCCAGCAGCTTAGGAGCAGGGGGTGTTACTGAAGCTTTCTTT
V gene: TRBV6-2/TRBV6-3; clone size: once; J gene: TRBJ2-2; D gene: NA; CDR3 protein: CASSRGFSGELFF; CDR3 DNA: TGTGCCAGCAGCAGGGGATTCTCCGGGGAGCTGTTTTTT
V gene: TRBV7-6; clone size: NA; J gene: TRBJ2-5; D gene: NA; CDR3 protein: CASSLAGGVVKTQYF; CDR3 DNA: TGTGCCAGCAGCTTAGCGGGTGGAGTAGTCAAGACCCAGTACTTC
V gene: TRBV2; clone size: NA; J gene: TRBJ1-2; D gene: TRBD1; CDR3 protein: CASSWTGAEGYTF; CDR3 DNA: TGTGCCAGCAGTTGGACAGGGGCGGAGGGCTACACCTTC
V gene: TRBV4-1; clone size: NA; J gene: TRBJ2-7; D gene: NA; CDR3 protein: CASSQETLGLPYEQYF; CDR3 DNA: TGCGCCAGCAGCCAAGAGACATTGGGTCTACCATACGAGCAGTACTTC
V gene: TRBV6-2/TRBV6-3; clone size: NA; J gene: TRBJ2-5; D gene: NA; CDR3 protein: CASSYSPGDTETQYF; CDR3 DNA: TGTGCCAGCAGTTACTCGCCAGGGGATACAGAGACCCAGTACTTC
V gene: TRBV5-1; clone size: NA; J gene: TRBJ2-3; D gene: TRBD2; CDR3 protein: CASSSRPAGGPDTQYF; CDR3 DNA: TGCGCCAGCAGCTCCCGTCCGGCGGGAGGGCCAGATACGCAGTATTTT
V gene: TRBV20-1; clone size: NA; J gene: TRBJ1-1; D gene: NA; CDR3 protein: CSASTGTTEAFF; CDR3 DNA: TGCAGTGCTAGTACAGGGACCACTGAAGCTTTCTTT
V gene: TRBV5-6; clone size: NA; J gene: TRBJ2-6; D gene: NA; CDR3 protein: CASSRRGSGANVLTF; CDR3 DNA: TGTGCCAGCAGCCGGAGAGGGAGTGGGGCCAACGTCCTGACTTTC
V gene: TRBV5-1; clone size: NA; J gene: TRBJ1-2; D gene: TRBD1; CDR3 protein: CASSLGQGGYGYTF; CDR3 DNA: TGCGCCAGCAGCTTGGGACAGGGTGGATATGGCTACACCTTC
V gene: TRBV7-9; clone size: once; J gene: TRBJ2-7; D gene: NA; CDR3 protein: CASSPRLTLGSRHEQYF; CDR3 DNA: TGTGCCAGCAGCCCTCGATTAACACTGGGGAGTCGGCACGAGCAGTACTTC
V gene: TRBV15; clone size: NA; J gene: TRBJ1-4; D gene: TRBD1; CDR3 protein: CATSRERTGVNEKLFF; CDR3 DNA: TGTGCCACCAGCAGAGAGAGAACAGGGGTTAATGAAAAACTGTTTTTT
V gene: TRBV19; clone size: NA; J gene: TRBJ2-5; D gene: NA; CDR3 protein: CASSPAYRGGETQYF; CDR3 DNA: TGTGCCAGTAGCCCGGCGTACAGGGGAGGAGAGACCCAGTACTTC
V gene: TRBV3-1/TRBV3-2; clone size: once; J gene: TRBJ2-4; D gene: NA; CDR3 protein: CASSQVPQPIAKNIQYF; CDR3 DNA: TGTGCCAGCAGCCAAGTGCCACAGCCAATAGCCAAAAACATTCAGTACTTC
V gene: TRBV11-2; clone size: NA; J gene: TRBJ1-6; D gene: NA; CDR3 protein: CASSLDPAVYSPLHF; CDR3 DNA: TGTGCCAGCAGCTTAGATCCCGCAGTTTATTCACCCCTCCACTTT
V gene: TRBV19; clone size: NA; J gene: TRBJ2-1; D gene: TRBD2; CDR3 protein: CASSITGGPYNEQFF; CDR3 DNA: TGTGCCAGTAGTATAACGGGGGGGCCTTACAATGAGCAGTTCTTC
V gene: TRBV6-2/TRBV6-3; clone size: NA; J gene: TRBJ2-2; D gene: TRBD1; CDR3 protein: CASSYDRGGTGELFF; CDR3 DNA: TGTGCCAGCAGTTACGACAGGGGCGGGACCGGGGAGCTGTTTTTT
V gene: TRBV27; clone size: NA; J gene: TRBJ1-1; D gene: NA; CDR3 protein: CASTHRGGLNTEAFF; CDR3 DNA: TGTGCCAGCACCCACCGAGGGGGATTGAACACTGAAGCTTTCTTT
V gene: TRBV9; clone size: NA; J gene: TRBJ1-3; D gene: TRBD1; CDR3 protein: CASSVTLGTGDGNTIYF; CDR3 DNA: TGTGCCAGCAGCGTTACACTTGGGACAGGGGATGGAAACACCATATATTTT
V gene: TRBV9; clone size: NA; J gene: TRBJ2-1; D gene: TRBD2; CDR3 protein: CASSAGTSGFYNEQFF; CDR3 DNA: TGTGCCAGCAGCGCCGGGACTAGCGGGTTCTACAATGAGCAGTTCTTC
V gene: TRBV9; clone size: NA; J gene: TRBJ2-3; D gene: TRBD2; CDR3 protein: CASSPLRDGTKKRTDTQYF; CDR3 DNA: TGTGCCAGCAGCCCCCTCCGAGACGGGACTAAGAAACGCACAGATACGCAGTATTTT
V gene: TRBV27; clone size: NA; J gene: TRBJ2-1; D gene: TRBD2; CDR3 protein: CASSLLAGGINEQFF; CDR3 DNA: TGTGCCAGCAGCCTCCTAGCGGGAGGAATCAATGAGCAGTTCTTC
V gene: TRBV9; clone size: NA; J gene: TRBJ2-3; D gene: NA; CDR3 protein: CASRRGDLSSTDTQYF; CDR3 DNA: TGTGCCAGCAGACGAGGGGACTTATCTAGCACAGATACGCAGTATTTT
V gene: TRBV18; clone size: NA; J gene: TRBJ2-3; D gene: NA; CDR3 protein: CASSPSVGTHTDTQYF; CDR3 DNA: TGTGCCAGCTCACCTTCCGTTGGGACTCACACAGATACGCAGTATTTT
V gene: TRBV28; clone size: NA; J gene: TRBJ1-5; D gene: NA; CDR3 protein: CASQPVGRGNQPQHF; CDR3 DNA: TGTGCCAGCCAACCCGTGGGTCGGGGCAATCAGCCCCAGCATTTT
V gene: TRBV6-6; clone size: NA; J gene: TRBJ2-5; D gene: TRBD1; CDR3 protein: CASTPGTGGYQETQYF; CDR3 DNA: TGTGCCAGCACCCCAGGGACAGGGGGCTACCAAGAGACCCAGTACTTC
V gene: TRBV19; clone size: NA; J gene: TRBJ1-5; D gene: NA; CDR3 protein: CASRPDTWSDQPQHF; CDR3 DNA: TGTGCCAGTAGGCCCGACACCTGGTCCGATCAGCCCCAGCATTTT
V gene: TRBV6-5; clone size: NA; J gene: TRBJ1-1; D gene: NA; CDR3 protein: CASRKGGTEAFF; CDR3 DNA: TGTGCCAGCAGGAAAGGGGGAACTGAAGCTTTCTTT
V gene: TRBV18; clone size: NA; J gene: TRBJ1-4; D gene: TRBD1; CDR3 protein: CASSHDRVFEKLFF; CDR3 DNA: TGTGCCAGCTCACACGACAGGGTCTTCGAAAAACTGTTTTTT